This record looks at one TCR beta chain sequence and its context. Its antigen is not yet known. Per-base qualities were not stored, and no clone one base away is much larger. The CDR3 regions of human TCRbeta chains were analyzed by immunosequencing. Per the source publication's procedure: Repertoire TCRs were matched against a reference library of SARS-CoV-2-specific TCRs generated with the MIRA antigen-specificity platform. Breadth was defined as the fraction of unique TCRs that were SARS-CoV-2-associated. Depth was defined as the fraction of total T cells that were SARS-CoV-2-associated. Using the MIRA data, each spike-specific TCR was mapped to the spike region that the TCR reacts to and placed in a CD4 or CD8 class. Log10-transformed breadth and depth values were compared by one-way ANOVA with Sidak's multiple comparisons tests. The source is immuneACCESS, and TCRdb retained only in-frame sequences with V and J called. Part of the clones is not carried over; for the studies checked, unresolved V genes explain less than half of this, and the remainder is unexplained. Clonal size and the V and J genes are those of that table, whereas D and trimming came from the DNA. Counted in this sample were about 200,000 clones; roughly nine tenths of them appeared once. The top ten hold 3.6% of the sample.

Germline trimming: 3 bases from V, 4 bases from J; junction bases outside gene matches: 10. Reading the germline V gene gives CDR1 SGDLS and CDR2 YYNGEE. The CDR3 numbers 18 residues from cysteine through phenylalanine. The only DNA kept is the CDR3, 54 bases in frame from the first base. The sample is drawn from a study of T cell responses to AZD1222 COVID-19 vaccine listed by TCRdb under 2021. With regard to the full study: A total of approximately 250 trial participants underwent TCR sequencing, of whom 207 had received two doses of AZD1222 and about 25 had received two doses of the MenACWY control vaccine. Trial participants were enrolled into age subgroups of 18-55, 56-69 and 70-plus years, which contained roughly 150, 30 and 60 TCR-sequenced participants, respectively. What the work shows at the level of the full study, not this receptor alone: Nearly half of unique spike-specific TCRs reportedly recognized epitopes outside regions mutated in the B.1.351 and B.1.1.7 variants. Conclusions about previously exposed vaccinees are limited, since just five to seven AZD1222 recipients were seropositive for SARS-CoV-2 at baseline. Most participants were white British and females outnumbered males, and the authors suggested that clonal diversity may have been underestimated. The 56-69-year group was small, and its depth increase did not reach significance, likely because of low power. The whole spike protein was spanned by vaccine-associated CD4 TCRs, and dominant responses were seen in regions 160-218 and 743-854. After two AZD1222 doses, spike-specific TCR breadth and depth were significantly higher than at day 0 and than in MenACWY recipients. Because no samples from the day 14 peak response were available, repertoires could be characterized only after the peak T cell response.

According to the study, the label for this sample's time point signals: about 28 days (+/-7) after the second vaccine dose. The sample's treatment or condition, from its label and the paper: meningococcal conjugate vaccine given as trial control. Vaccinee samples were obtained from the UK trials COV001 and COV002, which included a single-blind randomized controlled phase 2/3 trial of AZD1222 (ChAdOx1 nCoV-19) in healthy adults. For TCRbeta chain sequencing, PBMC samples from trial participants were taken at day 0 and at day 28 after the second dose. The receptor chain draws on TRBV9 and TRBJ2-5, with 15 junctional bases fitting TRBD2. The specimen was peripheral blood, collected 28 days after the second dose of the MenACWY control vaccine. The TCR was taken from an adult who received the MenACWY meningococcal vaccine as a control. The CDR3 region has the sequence CASSAGGLAGGTGETQYF. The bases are TGTGCCAGCAGCGCCGGAGGACTAGCGGGAGGGACAGGAGAGACCCAGTACTTC.